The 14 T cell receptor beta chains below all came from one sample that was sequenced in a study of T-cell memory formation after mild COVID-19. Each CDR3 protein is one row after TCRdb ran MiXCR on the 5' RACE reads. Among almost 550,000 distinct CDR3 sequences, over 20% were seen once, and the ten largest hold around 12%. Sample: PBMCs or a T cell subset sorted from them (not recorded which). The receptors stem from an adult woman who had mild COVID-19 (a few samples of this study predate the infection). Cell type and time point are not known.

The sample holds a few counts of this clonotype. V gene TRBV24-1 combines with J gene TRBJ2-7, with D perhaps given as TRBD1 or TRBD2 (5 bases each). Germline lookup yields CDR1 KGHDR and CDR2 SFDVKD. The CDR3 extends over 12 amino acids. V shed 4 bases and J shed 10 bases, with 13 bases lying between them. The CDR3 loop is CATSDPGTDQYF. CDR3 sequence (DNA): TGTGCCACCAGTGACCCCGGGACGGATCAGTACTTC.

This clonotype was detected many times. The CDR3 region has the DNA TGTGCCAGCAGCCCAATCAGGCGGCGGGGGGGCCCCTATGAGCAGTTCTTC. Translating it yields CASSPIRRRGGPYEQFF. V gene TRBV11-2 combines with J gene TRBJ2-1, with 9 bases fitting TRBD2. V trimming: 5 bases; J trimming: 8 bases; junction bases outside the gene matches: 16. CDR3 size: 17 residues. Looked up from germline, CDR1 is SGHAT and CDR2 is FQNNGV.

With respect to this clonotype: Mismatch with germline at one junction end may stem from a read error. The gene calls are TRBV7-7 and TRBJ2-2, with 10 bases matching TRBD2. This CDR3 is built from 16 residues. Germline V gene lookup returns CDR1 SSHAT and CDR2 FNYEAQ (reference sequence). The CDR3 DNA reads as TGTGCTAGCAGCATACGGACTAGCGGGAACACCGGGGAGCTGTTTTTT. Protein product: CASSIRTSGNTGELFF.

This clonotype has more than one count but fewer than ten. CDR3 in DNA: TGTGCCAGTAGTAAACTAGCGGACTACAATGAGCAGTTCTTC. Protein sequence: CASSKLADYNEQFF. This chain connects TRBV19 to TRBJ2-1; 8 positions agree with TRBD2. Unmatched junction bases numbered 2, after V lost 4 bases and J lost 3 bases. The CDR3 has 14 amino acids. CDR1 and CDR2 (germline): LNHDA, SQIVND (reference sequence).

DNA of the CDR3: TGCGCCAGCAGCTTGCAGGGGCTGACAGATACGCAGTATTTT. Protein sequence: CASSLQGLTDTQYF. The chain links TRBV5-1 to TRBJ2-3, with D maybe TRBD1 (6 bases). The CDR3 is 14 residues long. V gave up 1 base and J gave up 3 bases, with 9 bases separating them. Germline values: CDR1 SGHRS, CDR2 YFSETQ.

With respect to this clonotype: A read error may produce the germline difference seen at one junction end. CDR3 bases: TGCGACAGCAGCCAAGATAGGGAATTAAGCTATGGCTACACCTTC. Encoded protein: CDSSQDRELSYGYTF. This chain connects TRBV4-1 to TRBJ1-2, with no clear D. Germline values: CDR1 MGHRA, CDR2 YSYEKL. The CDR3 runs 15 residues.

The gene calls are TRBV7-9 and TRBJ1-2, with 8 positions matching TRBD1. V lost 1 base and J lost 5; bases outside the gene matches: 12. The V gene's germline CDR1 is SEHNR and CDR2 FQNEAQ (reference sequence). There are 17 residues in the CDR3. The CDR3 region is CASSLGTTGVEGYGYTF. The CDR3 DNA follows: TGTGCCAGCAGCTTAGGGACGACAGGGGTGGAAGGTTATGGCTACACCTTC.

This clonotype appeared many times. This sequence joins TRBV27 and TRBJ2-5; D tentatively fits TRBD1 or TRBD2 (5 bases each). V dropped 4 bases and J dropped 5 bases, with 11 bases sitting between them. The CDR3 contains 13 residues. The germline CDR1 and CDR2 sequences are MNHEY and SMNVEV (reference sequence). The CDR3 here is CASSWGTGETQYF. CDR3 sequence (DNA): TGTGCCAGCAGTTGGGGGACCGGGGAGACCCAGTACTTC.

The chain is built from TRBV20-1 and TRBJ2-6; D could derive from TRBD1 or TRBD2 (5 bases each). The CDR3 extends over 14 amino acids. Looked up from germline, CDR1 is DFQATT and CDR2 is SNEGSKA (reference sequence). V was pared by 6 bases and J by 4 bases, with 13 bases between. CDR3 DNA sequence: TGCAGTGCCTTTCCGGGGACCGGGGCCAACGTCCTGACTTTC. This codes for CSAFPGTGANVLTF.

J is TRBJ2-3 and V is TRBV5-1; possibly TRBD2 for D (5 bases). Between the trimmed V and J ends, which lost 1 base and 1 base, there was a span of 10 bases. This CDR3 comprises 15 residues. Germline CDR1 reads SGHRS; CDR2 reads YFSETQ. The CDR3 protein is CASSLSAVGTDTQYF. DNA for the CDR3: TGCGCCAGCAGCTTGTCAGCGGTGGGCACAGATACGCAGTATTTT.

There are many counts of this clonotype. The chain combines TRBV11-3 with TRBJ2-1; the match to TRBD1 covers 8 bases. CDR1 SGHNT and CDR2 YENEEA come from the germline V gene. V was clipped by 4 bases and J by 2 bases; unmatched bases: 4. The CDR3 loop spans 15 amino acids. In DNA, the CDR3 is TGTGCCAGCAGCTCCCGGACAGGGACCTACAATGAGCAGTTCTTC. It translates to CASSSRTGTYNEQFF.

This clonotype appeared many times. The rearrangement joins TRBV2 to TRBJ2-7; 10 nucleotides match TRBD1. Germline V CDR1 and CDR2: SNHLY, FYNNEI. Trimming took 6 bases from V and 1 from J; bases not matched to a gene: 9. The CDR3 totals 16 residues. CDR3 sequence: CASRDPGQGFSYEQYF. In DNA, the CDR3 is TGTGCCAGCAGGGACCCGGGACAGGGGTTTTCCTACGAGCAGTACTTC. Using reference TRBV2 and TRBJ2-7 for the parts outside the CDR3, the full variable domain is EPEVTQTPSHQVTQMGQEVILRCVPISNHLYFYWYRQILGQKVEFLVSFYNNEISEKSEIFDDQFSVERPDGSNFTLKIRSTKLEDSAMYFCASRDPGQGFSYEQYFGPGTRLTVT.

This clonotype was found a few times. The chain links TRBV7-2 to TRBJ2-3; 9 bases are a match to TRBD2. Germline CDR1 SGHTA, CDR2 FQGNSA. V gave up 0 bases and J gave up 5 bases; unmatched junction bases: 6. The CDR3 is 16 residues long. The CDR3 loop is CASSLAGGGAQDTQYF. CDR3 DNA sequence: TGTGCCAGCAGCTTAGCGGGCGGGGGGGCCCAAGATACGCAGTATTTT.

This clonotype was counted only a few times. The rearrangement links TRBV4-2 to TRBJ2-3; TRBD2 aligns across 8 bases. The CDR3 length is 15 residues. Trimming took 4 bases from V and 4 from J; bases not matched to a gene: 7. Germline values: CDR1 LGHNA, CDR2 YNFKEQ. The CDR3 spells CASSPGLVVSDTQYF. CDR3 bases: TGTGCCAGCAGCCCGGGACTAGTGGTCTCAGATACGCAGTATTTT.